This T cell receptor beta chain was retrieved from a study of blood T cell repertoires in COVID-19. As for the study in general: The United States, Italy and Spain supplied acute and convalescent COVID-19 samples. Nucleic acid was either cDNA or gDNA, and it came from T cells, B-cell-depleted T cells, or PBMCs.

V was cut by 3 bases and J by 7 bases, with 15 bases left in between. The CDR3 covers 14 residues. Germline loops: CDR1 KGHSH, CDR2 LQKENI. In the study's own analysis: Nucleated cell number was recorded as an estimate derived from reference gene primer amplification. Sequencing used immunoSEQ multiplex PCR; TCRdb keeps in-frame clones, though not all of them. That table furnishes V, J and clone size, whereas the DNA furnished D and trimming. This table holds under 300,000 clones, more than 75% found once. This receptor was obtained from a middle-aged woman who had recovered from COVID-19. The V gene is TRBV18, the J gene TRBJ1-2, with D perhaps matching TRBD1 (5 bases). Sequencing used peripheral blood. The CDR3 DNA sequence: TGTGCCAGCTCACCGTCTGGGAGGGGTCGTGGCTACACCTTC. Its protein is CASSPSGRGRGYTF.